This record covers a single T cell receptor beta chain. Its antigen is currently unknown. Selected positively for CCR7 and CD45RO-negative, naive CD8 cells excluded terminally differentiated effector memory CD45RA+ cells. The donors, healthy adults who were HIV-negative, had experienced no recent acute infections or vaccinations. The J segment lost 0 bases and the V segment lost 2 bases, leaving 9 bases of the junction unmatched. Germline CDR1 and CDR2: SGHTA and FQGNSA. The CDR3 is 19 amino acids. Sorted-subset replicate PCR reactions were performed with about 190 ng DNA, corresponding to roughly 31,000 T cell genomes. TCRdb keeps only in-frame clones here, not all; method: immunoSEQ multiplex PCR. The data show under 1 million clones, approximately 96% seen once. This sample stems from a study of shared clonotypes between healthy human individuals. On the study more broadly: Per-donor plates numbered three CD4 naive, three CD4 memory, two CD8 naive and one CD8 memory.

General study findings and limits: Memory subsets generally showed lower estimated richness than naive subsets.

This TCR came from a man between 25 and 39 years old in good health. Sample: naive CD8+ T cells sorted from blood. The chain is built from TRBV7-2 and TRBJ2-1, with TRBD2 matching over 11 bases. The CDR3 nucleotides read TGTGCCAGCAGCTTACCCCCGGGACTAGCGGAGGTCTCCTACAATGAGCAGTTCTTC. It is translated as CASSLPPGLAEVSYNEQFF.